The T cell receptor beta chain under discussion was sequenced for a study of tumor-infiltrating lymphocytes in primary liver carcinoma. The length of the CDR3 is 16 residues. The V and J ends lost 1 base and 2 bases, in that order; junction bases with no gene match: 7. Germline V gives CDR1 MNHNS, CDR2 SASEGT. From around 18-30 mg of unsorted bulk tissue, DNA and RNA were co-extracted together. Total RNA amounting to around 540 ng was the source from which TCR beta cDNA was made with a constant-region primer. The TCR beta library was amplified through three nested multiplex PCR rounds in a modified ARM-PCR procedure. Primers for the first two PCR rounds were TRBV1-TRBV30 forward primers and a C-beta reverse primer (roughly 10 cycles per round). From the multiplex PCR reads, TCRdb called clonotypes with MiXCR, one entry per CDR3 protein. The table shows tens of thousands of distinct CDR3 sequences, with roughly 80% occurring only once.

This clonotype is judged medium-sized. The TCR was taken from a man aged 35-49 years with primary liver carcinoma and hepatitis B virus infection. The chain combines TRBV6-1 with TRBJ2-7; 8 bases map to TRBD1. Sequencing used tumor-adjacent normal liver tissue. The CDR3 DNA follows: TGTGCCAGCAGTGAAGGATTCGGGGACAGGACCTACGAGCAGTACTTC. This translates into CASSEGFGDRTYEQYF.